This T cell receptor beta chain was captured in a study of blood T cell repertoires in COVID-19. The protocol was immunoSEQ multiplex PCR, while the TCRdb copy is restricted to in-frame clones and leaves out a portion. The sample lists 9,500 to 10,000 clones, roughly 81% seen once, with 24% in the top ten. This CDR3 is built from 13 residues. Trimming shortened V by 5 bases and J by 9 bases, and 16 bases separated the two germline ends. The chain carries TRBV12-3 or TRBV12-4 and TRBJ1-1; TRBD1 is a possible D gene (6 bases). Sequencing used peripheral blood. The clonotype originates from a man in his fifties or sixties with active COVID-19. This CDR3 reads CASSLWVTGQAFF. CDR3 DNA sequence: TGTGCCAGCAGTCTTTGGGTGACAGGTCAAGCTTTCTTT.